This T cell receptor beta chain was recovered during a study of blood T cell repertoires in COVID-19. About the research overall: The United States, Italy and Spain supplied acute and convalescent COVID-19 samples.

The data were produced by immunoSEQ multiplex PCR, yet TCRdb's version contains in-frame clones alone and is incomplete. The sample lists about 110,000 clones, around 82% occurring once. CDR1 and CDR2 from the germline V gene are SGHTA and FQGTGA. The CDR3 sequence is 15 residues long. Trimming left V 5 bases short and J 5 bases short, with 15 bases between. The chain links TRBV7-3 to TRBJ2-2, with unresolved D. Source material: peripheral blood. The clonotype originates from a woman aged 60-75 years with acute or convalescent COVID-19. The CDR3 loop is CASSTQAPPTGELFF. DNA for the CDR3: TGTGCCAGCAGCACGCAGGCCCCCCCAACCGGGGAGCTGTTTTTT. The full variable domain, completed using reference TRBV7-3 and TRBJ2-2, is GAGVSQTPSNKVTEKGKYVELRCDPISGHTALYWYRQSLGQGPEFLIYFQGTGAADDSGLPNDRFFAVRPEGSVSTLKIQRTERGDSAVYLCASSTQAPPTGELFFGEGSRLTVL.